This TCR beta chain comes out of a study of control samples from healthy donors and cancer patients (dated by TCRdb to about 2020). As for this clone: It lacks a known antigen. Per-base quality was not reported, and no clone a single base away is much larger than it.

Receptor amplification or capture employed the immunoSEQ multiplex PCR assay. Drawn from immuneACCESS, this table holds only the in-frame rearrangements with V and J called that TCRdb kept. Clones are partly lost; checked studies trace under half to an unresolved V gene and leave the rest unexplained. The sample includes more than 60,000 clones, with around 86% observed a single time. The biggest ten clones account for over 9% of the sample. Taken from cysteine to phenylalanine, the CDR3 has 12 residues. Left in the record is the CDR3 DNA by itself, 36 bases read in frame from the first base. As encoded in the germline V gene, CDR1 is SGHDT while CDR2 is YYEEEE. V trim: 8 bases; J trim: 1 base; unmatched bases: 2.

This sequence was found in a woman aged 45-60 years with colorectal cancer. What was sequenced was PBMCs. Here the chain combines TRBV5-6 and TRBJ2-5, with 7 middle bases fitting TRBD1. The sequenced DNA is TGTGCCAGACAGGGGCCCCAAGAGACCCAGTACTTC. The resulting protein is CARQGPQETQYF.